Below, 2 T cell receptor beta chains from the same sample are listed, as sequenced in a study of a mutant IDH1 vaccine in newly diagnosed glioma. Time point reported: week 5, during vaccination. The study gave 300 ug of mutant IDH1 20-mer peptide per vaccine dose, with topical imiquimod. Libraries were prepared by immunoSEQ multiplex PCR; TCRdb keeps only in-frame clonotypes and omits some of them. The sample includes roughly 40,000 clones, 91% of them seen just once. Their antigen targets remain unknown. The starting material was PBMCs, obtained from a glioma patient whose treatment included an IDH1 peptide vaccine. The receptors were sampled from a man in his forties or fifties with glioma.

The gene calls are TRBV7-9 and TRBJ1-3; TRBD1 aligns across 9 bases. The CDR3 consists of 17 residues. V trimming: 2 bases; J trimming: 0 bases; junction bases outside the gene matches: 5. Germline values: CDR1 SEHNR, CDR2 FQNEAQ (reference sequence). DNA of the CDR3: TGTGCCAGCAGCTTATGGACAGGGGCGATCTCTGGAAACACCATATATTTT. Residues: CASSLWTGAISGNTIYF.

The chain combines TRBV7-2 with TRBJ2-7; 13 bases fit TRBD2. Trimming took 9 bases from V and 0 from J; bases not matched to a gene: 2. Germline loops: CDR1 SGHTA, CDR2 FQGNSA. The CDR3 runs 14 residues. The CDR3 protein is CASRTSGGSYEQYF. The CDR3 bases are TGTGCCAGTCGGACTAGCGGGGGCTCCTACGAGCAGTACTTC.